This T cell receptor beta chain was retrieved from a study of control samples from healthy donors and cancer patients. Here immunoSEQ multiplex PCR was the method, and the copy in TCRdb shows in-frame clones only, minus some. The table lists about 170,000 clones, roughly 91% of them singletons. This clone was seen once. CDR1 is SGHTS and CDR2 is YDEGEE in the germline V gene. The V end lost 0 bases, the J end lost 1 base, and 6 bases lay between the germline ends. The CDR3 has 14 residues. The TCR was taken from a woman in her 30s in good health. This chain connects TRBV5-8 to TRBJ2-3, with TRBD1 as a possible D gene (6 bases). The sequencing input was blood. Here the CDR3 DNA reads TGTGCCAGCAGCTTGGCAGGGGGCACAGATACGCAGTATTTT. Translating gives CASSLAGGTDTQYF.